This T cell receptor (beta chain) was sequenced for a study of human T cells and chemical hapten exposure. Turning to the study itself: A 2 cm by 2 cm inner upper arm patch received 2% DPC for sensitization. Chiefly women, the patients showed alopecia areata, totalis or universalis. Notes on the study in general: The number of TCRs above 1 in 1000 frequency did not change after DPC sensitization.

Using its own MiXCR run on the RACE reads, TCRdb lists one record per CDR3 protein. The sample lists 60,000 or so distinct CDR3 sequences, roughly a tenth seen once, with around 9.5% in the top ten. Germline CDR1 and CDR2: MNHEY and SVGAGI. This CDR3 spans 11 amino acids. Trimming pared 2 bases from V and 8 bases from J, leaving 7 bases between. A few counts support this clonotype. Its antigen is still unknown. The time point is: pre-sensitization, week 0. Specified treatment: therapeutic diphenylcyclopropenone sensitization with weekly scalp DPC. The chain employs TRBV6-5 and TRBJ2-7; the D gene could be TRBD1 or TRBD2 (5 bases each). This sample comprised whole blood, obtained in connection with sensitization to the hapten diphenylcyclopropenone (DPC). This receptor was identified in a man in his forties with alopecia areata. Some clones in this sample may be carry-over from other donors' samples. CDR3 in amino acids: CASSYGGKQYF. CDR3 DNA: TGTGCCAGCAGTTACGGGGGTAAGCAGTACTTC.